This T cell receptor beta chain was retrieved from a study of T cell clones after liver transplantation (dated by TCRdb to between 2019 and 2020). In the study overall: The samples were obtained from ITN030ST, a randomized trial that attempted immunosuppression withdrawal within 2 years after liver transplantation. After a pre-transplant mixed lymphocyte reaction, TCRbeta sequencing was used to pinpoint donor-reactive T cell clones, which were subsequently tracked in post-transplant blood. As an antigen-independent comparator for donor-reactive sequences, third party-reactive TCRbeta sequences were also identified from pre-transplant MLRs. Of the eight recipients, a few were HCV-positive, while the remaining recipients had been transplanted for non-autoimmune, non-viral indications. No induction therapy was given to the subjects, and standard immunosuppression was administered until randomization at 12-24 months post-transplant. To count as tolerant, a recipient had to stay completely off immunosuppression for at least one year without liver enzymes climbing beyond twice the upper limit of normal. The studied cohort comprised 8 liver transplant recipients, 3 classified as tolerant and 5 as non-tolerant. Study-wide conclusions, independent of this receptor: The conclusions were considered preliminary, being limited by small, heterogeneous patient numbers and non-standardized post-transplant time points. Since no allograft tissue specimens were available, donor-reactive T cells may have migrated into the graft instead of being deleted. A greater decline was seen for donor-reactive sequences than for third party-reactive sequences, suggesting partial antigen-specific deletion unrelated to withdrawal success. A significant post-transplant decrease in circulating donor-reactive CD4 TCRbeta sequences was observed in most of the 8 subjects, irrespective of tolerance or HCV status. Low numbers of available donor cells limited the measurable donor-reactive repertoire in two subjects. After accounting for repertoire turnover, donor-reactive detection was significantly reduced in 7 of 8 subjects for CD4 and 8 of 8 for CD8.

To note about this clone: The target of this receptor is not known. Base qualities are not at hand, and no much larger clone is one base apart.

Its CDR3 holds 15 amino acids, cysteine through phenylalanine. Only the CDR3 portion is preserved as DNA: 45 bases, with reading frame beginning at the first base. Reading the germline V gene (reference sequence) gives CDR1 MNHEY and CDR2 SMNVEV. Deletion took 7 bases off V and 5 bases off J, with a span of 17 bases between the germline ends. High-throughput TCRbeta CDR3 sequencing of frozen genomic DNA was performed by immunoSEQ, with PCR amplification, mapping, bias correction and internal controls included. The source study handled its data this way. Productive rearrangements were kept, and unique TCRbeta sequences were defined by CDR3 nucleotide sequence plus V and J gene. A sequence counted as donor-reactive only if the sequence showed at least 5-fold expansion in CFSE-low cells compared with unstimulated pre-transplant cells and had a frequency of at least 0.01%. Minimum frequency thresholds were set for each subject on the basis of the unstimulated sample with the lowest template count, so that a detection power of at least 90% was ensured. Jensen-Shannon divergence between the top 1000 TCRbeta sequences after and before transplant was used to measure repertoire turnover. Changes in detection of donor-reactive sequences were assessed with two-sided Fisher's exact tests. In TCRdb, the immuneACCESS table is reduced to in-frame sequences with V and J assigned. These tables do not hold every clone; where another copy was compared, an unresolved V gene accounts for under half, and the others remain unexplained. D and trimming were read from the DNA, whereas the V and J calls and clone size are those reported in that table. The sample contains roughly 4,600 clones, about a quarter of them found a single time. About 14% of the sample rests with the top ten.

Alloreactive TCRbeta sequences were defined by sequencing the proliferating CFSE-low cells from the MLR. In CFSE-MLRs, pre-transplant recipient cells were stimulated with donor PBMCs, splenocytes or lymph node cells, or with third-party PBMCs. All 8 studied subjects were randomized to withdrawal of immunosuppression. The Qiagen DNeasy Blood and Tissue Kit was used to isolate genomic DNA. The receptor was derived from a human patient who received a liver transplant. After a transplant, some T cells may be the graft donor's own cells. The sequence links TRBV27 to TRBJ2-2, and possibly TRBD2, on 5 matching bases. Sequenced input: CD4+ T cells from cultured PBMCs. The CDR3 loop reads CASKGHSPGTGELFF. The DNA reads as follows: TGTGCCAGCAAGGGTCACAGTCCGGGAACCGGGGAGCTGTTTTTT.